This TCR beta chain was documented in a study of cytomegalovirus exposure and HLA in healthy donors. Study-wide findings and caveats: In vitro work confirmed that three CMV-associated chains recognize CMV antigens.

Germline V gene data show CDR1 as SGHVS and CDR2 as FNYEAQ. The CDR3 sequence is 14 residues long. V dropped 5 bases and J dropped 1; count of bases not matched to a gene: 5. In the PCR, 60 Vbeta and 13 Jbeta primers were used. Produced via immunoSEQ multiplex PCR; TCRdb's table is partial and in-frame only. The sample has roughly 120,000 clones; 60% to 85% are singletons. About this clone: Its antigen is currently unknown.

The receptor was derived from a man over 45 in good health and CMV-seronegative. Material: PBMCs. This chain links TRBV7-6 with TRBJ2-7; 7 bases line up with TRBD1. The CDR3 DNA reads as TGTGCCAGCAGCCGAAGGACAGGTTCCTACGAGCAGTACTTC. Protein product: CASSRRTGSYEQYF.